The clone carrying this T cell receptor beta chain has only a few counts. Total RNA, at least 5 micrograms per sample, was extracted from PBMCs. This entry comes from a study of blood T cells in healthy people across ages. The use of a sample-barcoded 5' primer and a J-beta primer mix characterized a second PCR of roughly 6 to 11 cycles. TCRdb re-called the 5' RACE reads through MiXCR, storing one row per CDR3 protein. This repertoire shows around 690,000 distinct CDR3 sequences, roughly 53% found once; its top ten account for more than 35%. The CDR3 is 17 residues long. V was pared by 3 bases and J by 5 bases, with 13 bases of the junction left unmatched. CDR1 is KGHDR and CDR2 is SFDVKD in the germline V gene.

The clonotype was recovered from a man in his 60s in good health. Sequenced sample: blood. The rearrangement joins TRBV24-1 to TRBJ2-5; 8 bases are a match to TRBD2. The CDR3 sequence: CATSDNIAGNLPETQYF. The CDR3, as DNA: TGTGCCACCAGTGATAACATAGCGGGAAACCTTCCGGAGACCCAGTACTTC.